This TCR beta chain was profiled in a study of blood T cell repertoires in COVID-19. At the level of the study: Spain, Italy and the United States supplied samples that represented acute and convalescent COVID-19.

The ends lost 1 base at V and 0 bases at J; junction bases unmatched: 9. The CDR3 runs 18 residues. The germline CDR1 and CDR2 sequences are ENHRY and SYGVKD. Sequencing was performed with immunoSEQ multiplex PCR; in TCRdb, only in-frame clones are kept and a portion is missing. The table shows about 310,000 clones, with over 75% occurring only once. The TCR comes from a man in his fifties or sixties with active or convalescent COVID-19. Sequencing was performed on peripheral blood. The chain combines TRBV10-3 with TRBJ2-7; TRBD2 agrees at 10 bases. The CDR3, as DNA: TGTGCCATCAGTGAGTTAGCCCAAACTAGCGGGGACTCCTACGAGCAGTACTTC. Amino acids: CAISELAQTSGDSYEQYF.